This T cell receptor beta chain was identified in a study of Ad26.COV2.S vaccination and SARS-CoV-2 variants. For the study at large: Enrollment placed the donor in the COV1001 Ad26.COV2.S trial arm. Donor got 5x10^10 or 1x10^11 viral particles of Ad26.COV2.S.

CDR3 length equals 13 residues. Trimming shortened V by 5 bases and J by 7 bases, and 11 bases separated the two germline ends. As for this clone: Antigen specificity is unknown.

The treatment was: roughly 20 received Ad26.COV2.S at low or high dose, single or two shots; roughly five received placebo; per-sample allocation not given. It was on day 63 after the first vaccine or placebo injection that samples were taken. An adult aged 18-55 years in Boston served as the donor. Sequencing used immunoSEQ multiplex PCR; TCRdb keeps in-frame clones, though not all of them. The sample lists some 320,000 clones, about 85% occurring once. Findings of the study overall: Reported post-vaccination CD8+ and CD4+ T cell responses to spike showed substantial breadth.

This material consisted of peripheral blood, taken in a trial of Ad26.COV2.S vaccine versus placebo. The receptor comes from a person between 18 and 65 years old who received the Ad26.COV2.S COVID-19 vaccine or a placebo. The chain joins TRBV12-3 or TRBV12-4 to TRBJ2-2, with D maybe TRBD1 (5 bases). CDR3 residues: CASSLRQYGELFF. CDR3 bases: TGTGCCAGCAGTCTACGACAGTACGGGGAGCTGTTTTTT.